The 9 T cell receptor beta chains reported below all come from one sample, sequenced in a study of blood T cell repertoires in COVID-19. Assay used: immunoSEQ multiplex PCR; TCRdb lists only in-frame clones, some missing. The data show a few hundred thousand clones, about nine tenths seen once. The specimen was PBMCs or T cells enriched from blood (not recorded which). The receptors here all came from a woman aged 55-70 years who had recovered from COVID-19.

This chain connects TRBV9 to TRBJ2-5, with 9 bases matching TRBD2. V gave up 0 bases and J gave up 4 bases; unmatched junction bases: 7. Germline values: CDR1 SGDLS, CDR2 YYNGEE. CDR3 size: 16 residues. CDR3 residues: CASSVGVAGGPETQYF. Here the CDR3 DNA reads TGTGCCAGCAGCGTAGGGGTGGCGGGGGGGCCAGAGACCCAGTACTTC.

CDR3 nucleotide sequence: TGTGCCAGCAGTGAGGAGGGGTGGGCAATGAACACTGAAGCTTTCTTT. It translates to CASSEEGWAMNTEAFF. The J gene is TRBJ1-1, the V gene TRBV2; the D gene is possibly TRBD1 (5 bases). In germline, CDR1 is SNHLY, CDR2 FYNNEI. Trimming took 3 bases from V and 0 from J, leaving 14 bases between them. This CDR3 spans 16 amino acids.

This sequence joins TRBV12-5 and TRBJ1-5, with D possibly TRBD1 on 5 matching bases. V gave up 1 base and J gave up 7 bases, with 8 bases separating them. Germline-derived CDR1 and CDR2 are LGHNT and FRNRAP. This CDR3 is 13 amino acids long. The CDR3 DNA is TGTGCTAGTGGTTTGGGGGGGGAGCAGCCCCAGCATTTT. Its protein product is CASGLGGEQPQHF.

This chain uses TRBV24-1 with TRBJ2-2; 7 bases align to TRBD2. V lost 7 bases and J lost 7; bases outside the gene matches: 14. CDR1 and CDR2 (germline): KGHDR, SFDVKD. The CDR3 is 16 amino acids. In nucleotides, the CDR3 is TGTGCCACCAGCCACTGGGGGAGCGGGGAGCTCGGGGAGCTGTTTTTT. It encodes CATSHWGSGELGELFF.

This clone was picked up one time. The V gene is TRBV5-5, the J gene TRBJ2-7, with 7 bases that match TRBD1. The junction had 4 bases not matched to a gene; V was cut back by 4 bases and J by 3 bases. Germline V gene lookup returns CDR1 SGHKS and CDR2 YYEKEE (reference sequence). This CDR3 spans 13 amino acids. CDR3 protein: CASSPGQNYEQYV. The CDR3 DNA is TGTGCCAGCAGCCCGGGACAGAACTACGAGCAGTACGTC.

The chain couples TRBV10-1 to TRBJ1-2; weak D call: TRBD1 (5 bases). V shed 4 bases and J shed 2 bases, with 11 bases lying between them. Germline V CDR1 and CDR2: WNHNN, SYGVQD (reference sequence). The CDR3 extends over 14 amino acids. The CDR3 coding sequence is TGCGCCAGCAGTGGCGGGACTTCGAACTATGGCTACACCTTC. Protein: CASSGGTSNYGYTF.

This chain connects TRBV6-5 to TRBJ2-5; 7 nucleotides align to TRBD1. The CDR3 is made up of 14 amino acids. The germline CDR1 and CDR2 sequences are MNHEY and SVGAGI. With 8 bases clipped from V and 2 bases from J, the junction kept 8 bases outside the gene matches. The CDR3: CASELDRAQETQYF. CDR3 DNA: TGTGCCAGCGAACTAGACAGGGCTCAAGAGACCCAGTACTTC.

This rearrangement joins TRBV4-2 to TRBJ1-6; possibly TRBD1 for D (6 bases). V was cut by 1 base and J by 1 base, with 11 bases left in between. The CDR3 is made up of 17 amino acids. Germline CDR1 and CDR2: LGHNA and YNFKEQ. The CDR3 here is CASSQGEGGSYNSPLHF. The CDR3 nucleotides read TGTGCCAGCAGCCAAGGGGAGGGGGGGTCCTATAATTCACCCCTCCACTTT.

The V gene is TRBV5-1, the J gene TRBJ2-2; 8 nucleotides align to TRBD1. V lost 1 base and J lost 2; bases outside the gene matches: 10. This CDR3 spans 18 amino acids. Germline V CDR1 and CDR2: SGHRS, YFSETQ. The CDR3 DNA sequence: TGCGCCAGCAGCTTGTCGGGGGAGACAGGGGCTAACACCGGGGAGCTGTTTTTT. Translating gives CASSLSGETGANTGELFF.